These 14 T cell receptor beta chains share one sample of origin, sequenced in a study of T cells after yellow fever vaccination. TCRdb re-derived calls from the 5' RACE reads in MiXCR, one entry per CDR3 protein. This repertoire shows some 30,000 distinct CDR3 sequences, roughly 4.5% found once; its top ten account for 40% to 50%. The sample consisted of CD8+ T cells sorted from PBMCs, taken 5 days after the yellow fever booster vaccination. Receptors were obtained from a young man who received the YFV17D yellow fever vaccine.

The sample holds many counts of this clonotype. The J gene is TRBJ2-1, the V gene TRBV7-9, with TRBD2 matching over 8 bases. Germline V lookup: CDR1 SEHNR, CDR2 FQNEAQ (reference sequence). J was trimmed by 6 bases and V by 3 bases; bases with no gene match: 10. This CDR3 spans 16 amino acids. The CDR3 loop is CASSFTSGSASNEQFF. The CDR3 nucleotides are TGTGCCAGCAGCTTCACTAGCGGAAGCGCGTCCAATGAGCAGTTCTTC.

This clonotype was observed many times. The rearrangement links TRBV9 to TRBJ1-1; tentatively, D is TRBD1 (6 bases). The CDR3 covers 15 residues. Between the trimmed V and J ends, which lost 0 bases and 1 base, there was a span of 10 bases. Germline CDR1 and CDR2: SGDLS and YYNGEE. CDR3 DNA: TGTGCCAGCAGCGTAGTAAGGGGGGAGAACACTGAAGCTTTCTTT. It is translated as CASSVVRGENTEAFF.

This clonotype has more than one count but fewer than ten. V gene TRBV11-3 combines with J gene TRBJ2-3; D might be TRBD1 (6 bases). Trimming took 0 bases from V and 5 from J, leaving 15 bases between them. The V gene's germline CDR1 is SGHNT and CDR2 YENEEA. The CDR3 spans 16 residues. This CDR3 reads CASSLDTSTGLDTQYF. In DNA, the CDR3 is TGTGCCAGCAGCTTAGACACATCAACAGGGCTAGATACGCAGTATTTT.

The sample holds many counts of this clonotype. This rearrangement joins TRBV29-1 to TRBJ2-1; no clear D. The CDR3 length is 10 residues. Germline CDR1 is SQVTM and CDR2 is ANQGSEA. Between the trimmed V and J ends, which lost 4 bases and 5 bases, there was a span of 3 bases. The CDR3 nucleotides read TGCAGCGTTGGGAACAATGAGCAGTTCTTC. This gives the protein CSVGNNEQFF.

The chain couples TRBV9 to TRBJ1-1; no firm D call. The germline gives CDR1 SGDLS, CDR2 YYNGEE. This CDR3 comprises 9 residues. Trimming removed 4 bases at V and 8 bases at J, with 3 bases between. The CDR3 spells CASSPEAFF. The CDR3 DNA reads as TGTGCCAGCAGCCCCGAAGCTTTCTTT.

This clonotype has ten or more counts. This rearrangement joins TRBV5-1 to TRBJ2-1, with 11 positions matching TRBD2. V shed 4 bases and J 9 bases; nucleotides not matched to a gene: 9. The CDR3 extends over 15 amino acids. Germline V gives CDR1 SGHRS, CDR2 YFSETQ. CDR3 loop: CASSVAGGRNGEQFF. In nucleotides, the CDR3 is TGCGCCAGCAGCGTAGCGGGAGGGCGTAATGGTGAGCAGTTCTTC.

This clonotype was counted at least ten times. Written as DNA, the CDR3 is TGTGCCAGCAGTTTGGGACTATCCGAGCAGTACTTC. It yields the protein CASSLGLSEQYF. The V call is TRBV12-3 or TRBV12-4, the J call TRBJ2-7; 7 bases fit TRBD2. J gave up 6 bases and V 3 bases, and 2 bases lay outside the gene matches. There are 12 residues in the CDR3.

This clonotype was found once. A much larger clone differs by one base, so this may be a read error. This chain uses TRBV30 with TRBJ2-2; D possibly corresponds to TRBD2 (5 bases). The CDR3 contains 10 residues. The ends were cut back, 5 bases at V and 7 bases at J, with 5 bases in the middle. Germline V lookup: CDR1 GTSNPN, CDR2 SVGIG (reference sequence). CDR3 bases: TGTGCCTGGGGGAGCGGGGAGCTGTTTTTT. Translating it yields CAWGSGELFF. The complete variable domain, with remaining parts taken from reference TRBV30 and TRBJ2-2, reads SQTIHQWPATLVQPVGSPLSLECTVEGTSNPNLYWYRQAAGRGLQLLFYSVGIGQISSEVPQNLSASRPQDRQFILSSKKLLLSDSGFYLCAWGSGELFFGEGSRLTVL.

This clonotype was seen ten or more times. DNA for the CDR3: TGCGCCAGCAGCCCCCGCGCCACTCCGGGACAGCTTAGTGAAAAACTGTTTTTT. Its translation: CASSPRATPGQLSEKLFF. The chain recombines TRBV4-3 with TRBJ1-4, with 7 bases that match TRBD1. Germline V CDR1 and CDR2: LGHNA, YSLEER. There are 18 residues in the CDR3. The V segment lost 4 bases and the J segment 7 bases; nucleotides outside the gene matches: 18.

This clonotype was recorded at least ten times. The gene calls are TRBV10-3 and TRBJ2-7; no clear D. Germline CDR1 ENHRY, CDR2 SYGVKD. This CDR3 has 11 amino acids. The V and J ends lost 3 bases and 6 bases respectively, with 6 bases between them. CDR3 coding DNA: TGTGCCATCAGTGAAACCTCCGAGCAGTACTTC. Translating gives CAISETSEQYF.

This clonotype was detected ten times or more. V and J are TRBV15 and TRBJ2-3; D ambiguous. CDR1 is LNHNV and CDR2 is YYDKDF in the germline V gene (reference sequence). The length of the CDR3 is 15 residues. The V gene lost 0 bases and the J gene lost 1 base, with 8 bases spanning the gap. CDR3 amino acids: CATSRETPGTDTQYF. The CDR3 DNA is TGTGCCACCAGCAGAGAAACCCCTGGCACAGATACGCAGTATTTT.

This clonotype was observed many times. The chain recombines TRBV7-6 with TRBJ1-3, with no clear D. V was trimmed by 0 bases and J by 3 bases, leaving 3 bases between them. The CDR3 spans 13 residues. Germline values: CDR1 SGHVS, CDR2 FNYEAQ. The CDR3 sequence: CASSLADGNTIYF. Written as DNA, the CDR3 is TGTGCCAGCAGCTTAGCGGATGGAAACACCATATATTTT.

The table lists this clonotype with many counts. The V gene is TRBV7-9, the J gene TRBJ2-2; D unresolved. The CDR3 covers 16 residues. Trimming stripped 4 bases from V and 1 base from J, with 13 bases between. Germline V gene lookup returns CDR1 SEHNR and CDR2 FQNEAQ (reference sequence). The CDR3, as DNA: TGTGCCAGCAGCTCCCGTCGTGAGCGGAACACCGGGGAGCTGTTTTTT. This sequence encodes CASSSRRERNTGELFF.

This clonotype was picked up many times. The gene calls are TRBV5-5 and TRBJ2-2; D tentatively fits TRBD1 or TRBD2 (6 bases each). Germline V gene data show CDR1 as SGHKS and CDR2 as YYEKEE (reference sequence). This CDR3 has 17 amino acids. The V end was cut by 4 bases, the J end by 5 bases, with 21 bases between. CDR3 DNA: TGTGCCAGCAGCCTCTTCGGATGGGGGGCGCTGACCGGGGAGCTGTTTTTT. Residues: CASSLFGWGALTGELFF.